This is a list of T cell receptor beta chains from one sample in a study of T-cell reconstitution after alpha-beta-depleted transplantation in children. TCRdb re-called the PCR reads with MiXCR, one entry per CDR3 protein. The sample yields 250,000 to 400,000 distinct CDR3 sequences, roughly 25% seen once. The sequenced sample was PBMCs, mostly from graft donor cells, obtained 180 days after TCRalphabeta/CD19-depleted stem cell transplant. These TCRs come from a male patient younger than 18 who had a stem cell transplant for acute lymphoblastic leukemia, so the T cells may come from the graft donor. Each CDR3 is given with its conserved first and last residue. The order of the fields is CDR3 protein, CDR3 DNA, D gene, J gene, clone size, V gene. The D gene is left open where the match is weak. Only some rows state a clone size, as once, few, many or a class for expanded clones.

CDR3 protein: CASSFWTPYNSPLHF
CDR3 DNA: TGCGCCAGCAGCTTTTGGACACCCTATAATTCACCCCTCCACTTT
D gene: NA
J gene: TRBJ1-6
clone size: NA
V gene: TRBV5-1

CDR3 protein: CASSGLAEYNEQFF
CDR3 DNA: TGTGCCAGCAGCGGACTAGCGGAGTACAATGAGCAGTTCTTC
D gene: TRBD2
J gene: TRBJ2-1
clone size: NA
V gene: TRBV6-1

CDR3 protein: CASSLSGQSTDTQYF
CDR3 DNA: TGTGCCAGCAGCTTATCGGGGCAGAGCACAGATACGCAGTATTTT
D gene: NA
J gene: TRBJ2-3
clone size: NA
V gene: TRBV11-2

CDR3 protein: CASSPQRGGGYNEQFF
CDR3 DNA: TGTGCCAGCAGTCCCCAGCGGGGTGGGGGGTACAATGAGCAGTTCTTC
D gene: TRBD2
J gene: TRBJ2-1
clone size: NA
V gene: TRBV28

CDR3 protein: CASGLFRGRELFF
CDR3 DNA: NA
D gene: NA
J gene: TRBJ2-2
clone size: few
V gene: TRBV12-5

CDR3 protein: CATRHRPMNTEAFF
CDR3 DNA: TGTGCCACCAGACACAGGCCCATGAACACTGAAGCTTTCTTT
D gene: NA
J gene: TRBJ1-1
clone size: NA
V gene: TRBV15

CDR3 protein: CASSLVQGGGYTF
CDR3 DNA: TGCGCCAGCAGCTTGGTCCAGGGAGGTGGCTACACCTTC
D gene: NA
J gene: TRBJ1-2
clone size: NA
V gene: TRBV5-1

CDR3 protein: CASSPGLEAGELFF
CDR3 DNA: TGTGCCAGCAGTCCCGGGCTGGAGGCCGGGGAGCTGTTTTTT
D gene: NA
J gene: TRBJ2-2
clone size: NA
V gene: TRBV12-3/TRBV12-4

CDR3 protein: CASSLRLGPLNEQFF
CDR3 DNA: TGTGCCAGCAGCTTACGCCTGGGACCCCTTAATGAGCAGTTCTTC
D gene: NA
J gene: TRBJ2-1
clone size: NA
V gene: TRBV7-6

CDR3 protein: CASSGRDRGLYGYTF
CDR3 DNA: TGTGCCAGCAGTGGCCGGGACAGGGGGCTCTATGGCTACACCTTC
D gene: TRBD1
J gene: TRBJ1-2
clone size: few
V gene: TRBV6-1

CDR3 protein: CASSWGTGVNMNTEAFF
CDR3 DNA: TGCGCCAGCAGCTGGGGGACAGGGGTCAATATGAACACTGAAGCTTTCTTT
D gene: TRBD1
J gene: TRBJ1-1
clone size: NA
V gene: TRBV5-1

CDR3 protein: CASSLGRLNTGELFF
CDR3 DNA: TGTGCCAGCAGTTTAGGCAGGCTAAACACCGGGGAGCTGTTTTTT
D gene: NA
J gene: TRBJ2-2
clone size: NA
V gene: TRBV6-5